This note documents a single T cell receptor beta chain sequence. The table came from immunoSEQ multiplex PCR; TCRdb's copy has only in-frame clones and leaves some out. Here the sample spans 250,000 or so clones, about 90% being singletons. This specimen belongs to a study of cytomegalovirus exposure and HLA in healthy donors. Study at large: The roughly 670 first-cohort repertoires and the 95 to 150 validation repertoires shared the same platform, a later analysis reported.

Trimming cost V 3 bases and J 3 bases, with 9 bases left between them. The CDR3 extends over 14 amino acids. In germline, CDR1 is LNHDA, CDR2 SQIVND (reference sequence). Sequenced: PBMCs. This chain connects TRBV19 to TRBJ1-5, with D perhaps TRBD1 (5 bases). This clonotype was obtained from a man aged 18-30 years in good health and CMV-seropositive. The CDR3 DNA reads TGTGCCAGTAGTATGGGGCAGTTCAATCAGCCCCAGCATTTT. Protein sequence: CASSMGQFNQPQHF.